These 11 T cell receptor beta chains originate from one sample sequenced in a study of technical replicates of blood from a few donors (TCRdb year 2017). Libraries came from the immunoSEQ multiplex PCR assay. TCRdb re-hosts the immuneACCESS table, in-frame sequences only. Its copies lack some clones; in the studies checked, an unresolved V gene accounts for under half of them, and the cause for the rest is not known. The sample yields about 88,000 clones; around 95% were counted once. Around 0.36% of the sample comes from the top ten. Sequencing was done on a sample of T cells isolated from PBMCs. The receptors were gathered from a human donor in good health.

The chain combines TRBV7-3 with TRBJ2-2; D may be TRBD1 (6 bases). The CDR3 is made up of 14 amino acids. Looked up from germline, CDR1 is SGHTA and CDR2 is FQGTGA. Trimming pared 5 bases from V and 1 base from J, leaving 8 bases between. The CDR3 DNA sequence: TGTGCCAGCAGCGCACAGGGGAACACCGGGGAGCTGTTTTTT. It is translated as CASSAQGNTGELFF.

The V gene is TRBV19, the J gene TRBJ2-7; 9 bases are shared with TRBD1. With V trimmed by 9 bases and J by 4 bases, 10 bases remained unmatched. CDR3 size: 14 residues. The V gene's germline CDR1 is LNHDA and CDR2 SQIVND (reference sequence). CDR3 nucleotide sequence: TGTGCCAGCCGGAAACGGGACAGGGAGTACGAGCAGTACTTC. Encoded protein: CASRKRDREYEQYF.

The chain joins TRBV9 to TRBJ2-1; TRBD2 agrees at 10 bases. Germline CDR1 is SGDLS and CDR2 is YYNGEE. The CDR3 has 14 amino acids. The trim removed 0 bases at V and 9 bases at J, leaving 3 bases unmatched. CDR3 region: CASSVDGTSAEQFF. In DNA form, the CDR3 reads TGTGCCAGCAGCGTAGACGGGACTAGCGCTGAGCAGTTCTTC.

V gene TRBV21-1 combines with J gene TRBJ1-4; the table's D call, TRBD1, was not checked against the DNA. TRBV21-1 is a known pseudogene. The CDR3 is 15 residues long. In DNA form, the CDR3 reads TGTGCCAGCAGCTTCCGGGACAGCTATAATGAAAAACTGTTTTTT. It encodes CASSFRDSYNEKLFF.

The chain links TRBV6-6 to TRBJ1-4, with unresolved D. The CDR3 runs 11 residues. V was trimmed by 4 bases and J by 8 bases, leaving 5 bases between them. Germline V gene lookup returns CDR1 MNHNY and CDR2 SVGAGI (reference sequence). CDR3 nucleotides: TGTGCCAGCAGTTCCGTAGAAAAACTGTTTTTT. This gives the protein CASSSVEKLFF.

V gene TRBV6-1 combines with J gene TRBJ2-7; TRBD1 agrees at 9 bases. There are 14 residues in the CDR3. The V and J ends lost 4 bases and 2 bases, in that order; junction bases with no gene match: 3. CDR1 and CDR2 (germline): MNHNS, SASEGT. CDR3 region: CASSARDRAYEQYF. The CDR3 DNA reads TGTGCCAGCAGTGCCCGGGACAGGGCCTACGAGCAGTACTTC.

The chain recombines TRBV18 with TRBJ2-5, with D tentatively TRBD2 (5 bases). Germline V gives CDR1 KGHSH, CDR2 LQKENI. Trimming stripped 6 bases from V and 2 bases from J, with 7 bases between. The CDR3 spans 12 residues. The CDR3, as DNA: TGTGCCAGCTCGAGGGATCAAGAGACCCAGTACTTC. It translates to CASSRDQETQYF.

The CDR3 region has the DNA TGTGCCAGCATCCGGGAAGTCTTAGGCGATGAGCAGTTCTTC. It yields the protein CASIREVLGDEQFF. The V gene is TRBV2, the J gene TRBJ2-1; D is perhaps TRBD2 (5 bases). Per germline, CDR1 SNHLY and CDR2 FYNNEI. The CDR3 totals 14 residues. Trimming removed 7 bases from V and 8 bases from J, with 18 bases in between.

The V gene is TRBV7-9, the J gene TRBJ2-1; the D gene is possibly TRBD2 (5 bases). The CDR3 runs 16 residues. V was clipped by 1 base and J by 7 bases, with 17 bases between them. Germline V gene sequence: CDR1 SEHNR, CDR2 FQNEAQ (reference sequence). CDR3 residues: CASSLVSASPKNEQFF. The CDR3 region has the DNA TGTGCCAGCAGCTTAGTTTCGGCTAGCCCCAAGAATGAGCAGTTCTTC.

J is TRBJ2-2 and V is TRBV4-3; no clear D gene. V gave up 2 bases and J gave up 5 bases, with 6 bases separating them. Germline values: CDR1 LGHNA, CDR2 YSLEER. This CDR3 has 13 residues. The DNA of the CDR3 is TGCGCCAGCAGCCAATATCCTACCGGGGAGCTGTTTTTT. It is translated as CASSQYPTGELFF.

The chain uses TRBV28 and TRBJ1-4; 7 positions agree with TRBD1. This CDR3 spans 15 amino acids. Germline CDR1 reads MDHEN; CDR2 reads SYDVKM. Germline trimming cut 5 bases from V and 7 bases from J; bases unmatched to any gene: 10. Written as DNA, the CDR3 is TGTGCCAGCAGTCCTATCTACAGGGGTCGTGAAAAACTGTTTTTT. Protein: CASSPIYRGREKLFF.